The 28 T cell receptor beta chains below all came from one sample that was sequenced in a study of blood T cells in healthy people across ages. Primed by a sample-barcoded 5' primer and a J-beta primer mix, a second PCR proceeded for roughly 7 to 11 cycles. TCRdb analysed the 5' RACE reads with MiXCR anew, one entry per CDR3 protein. The table shows over 1,300,000 distinct CDR3 sequences, with approximately 59% occurring only once. The material sequenced was blood. These TCRs come from a young man in good health.

This clonotype was recorded only once. This chain joins TRBV5-1 and TRBJ2-5; possibly TRBD1 or TRBD2 for D (5 bases each). There are 13 residues in the CDR3. V was clipped by 5 bases and J by 7 bases, with 15 bases between them. Germline CDR1 is SGHRS and CDR2 is YFSETQ. The CDR3 loop reads CASRPGAEGTQYF. CDR3 nucleotide sequence: TGCGCCAGCAGGCCCGGGGCAGAAGGGACCCAGTACTTC.

The chain combines TRBV6-6 with TRBJ1-1; D not certain. The CDR3 covers 12 residues. Germline V lookup: CDR1 MNHNY, CDR2 SVGAGI (reference sequence). Trimming removed 5 bases at V and 10 bases at J, with 14 bases between. The CDR3 nucleotides read TGTGCCAGCAGTATAGGCTCTTCTAGAGCTTTCTTT. Translating gives CASSIGSSRAFF.

This clonotype came up once. The V and J genes are TRBV9 and TRBJ2-1; D is uncertain. CDR3 size: 15 residues. Germline CDR1 is SGDLS and CDR2 is YYNGEE. V gave up 3 bases and J gave up 1 base, with 11 bases separating them. Written as DNA, the CDR3 is TGTGCCAGCAGCGACAATCCCTTATCCTACAATGAGCAGTTCTTC. Translation gives CASSDNPLSYNEQFF. Full variable domain (remainder filled in from reference TRBV9 and TRBJ2-1): DSGVTQTPKHLITATGQRVTLRCSPRSGDLSVYWYQQSLDQGLQFLIQYYNGEERAKGNILERFSAQQFPDLHSELNLSSLELGDSALYFCASSDNPLSYNEQFFGPGTRLTVL.

This clonotype was seen a few times. J is TRBJ2-1 and V is TRBV6-5, with 10 bases matching TRBD2. The CDR3 totals 13 residues. Germline V lookup: CDR1 MNHEY, CDR2 SVGAGI. Trimming at V came to 7 bases and at J to 8 bases, leaving 5 bases not matched to a gene. The CDR3 bases are TGTGCCAGCACCCTAGCGGGGGTCCATGAGCAGTTCTTC. Translated, it gives CASTLAGVHEQFF.

The chain recombines TRBV5-1 with TRBJ2-1; TRBD2 matches 12 bases. CDR1 is SGHRS and CDR2 is YFSETQ in the germline V gene. The CDR3 extends over 16 amino acids. J gave up 9 bases and V 3 bases, and 10 bases lay outside the gene matches. The chain's CDR3 is CASSSERTSGKGEQFF. The DNA of the CDR3 is TGCGCCAGCAGCTCTGAAAGGACTAGCGGGAAAGGTGAGCAGTTCTTC.

The rearrangement uses TRBV4-1 and TRBJ2-5; TRBD1 aligns across 9 bases. The V and J ends lost 4 bases and 0 bases, in that order; junction bases with no gene match: 15. CDR3 length equals 19 residues. Germline CDR1 is MGHRA and CDR2 is YSYEKL. The CDR3 DNA reads as TGCGCCAGCAGCCTCCCTGGGACAGGGTGGCGCGGGCACCAAGAGACCCAGTACTTC. This gives the protein CASSLPGTGWRGHQETQYF.

This clonotype was counted only a few times. The J gene is TRBJ2-3, the V gene TRBV20-1; D is uncertain. Trimming removed 3 bases from V and 5 bases from J, with 15 bases in between. The V gene's germline CDR1 is DFQATT and CDR2 SNEGSKA (reference sequence). The length of the CDR3 is 14 residues. CDR3 protein: CSARSPNVGDTQYF. The CDR3 DNA is TGCAGTGCTAGGTCGCCCAACGTTGGAGATACGCAGTATTTT.

The genes are TRBV10-3 and TRBJ2-4; maybe TRBD2 (6 bases). The J call may be wrong; the DNA end is better matched by TRBJ2-7. CDR3 length: 14 amino acids. Germline CDR1 ENHRY, CDR2 SYGVKD. CDR3 sequence (DNA): TGTGCCATCAGGGGGGACTCAGGGATCTACGAGCAGTACTTC. Protein: CAIRGDSGIYEQYF.

The rearrangement uses TRBV27 and TRBJ2-1; 10 nucleotides match TRBD2. Germline CDR1 reads MNHEY; CDR2 reads SMNVEV (reference sequence). This CDR3 region has 15 residues. V shed 5 bases, J shed 7 bases, and the junction held 8 bases outside the gene matches. CDR3 nucleotide sequence: TGTGCCAGCAGTCCCATAGCGGGGGGTGGAAATGAGCAGTTCTTC. Protein product: CASSPIAGGGNEQFF.

The gene calls are TRBV4-2 and TRBJ1-2, with D unresolved. This CDR3 is 15 amino acids long. V lost 0 bases and J 7 bases, leaving 15 bases between the germline ends. Germline V gene lookup returns CDR1 LGHNA and CDR2 YNFKEQ. CDR3 sequence reads: CASSQDIGSPLGYTF. CDR3 nucleotides: TGTGCCAGCAGCCAAGATATTGGGTCACCTCTTGGCTACACCTTC.

The chain carries TRBV28 and TRBJ2-5; 7 bases are a match to TRBD1. The J call is in doubt because the DNA end fits TRBJ2-7 better. Germline V gene sequence: CDR1 MDHEN, CDR2 SYDVKM. The CDR3 runs to 15 residues. The CDR3 DNA reads as TGTGCCAGCAGTTTCTCCAGGACAGGATGGTCCGAGCAGTACTTC. Translated, it gives CASSFSRTGWSEQYF.

The V call is TRBV20-1, the J call TRBJ2-7; possibly TRBD1 for D (5 bases). V was shortened by 0 bases and J by 2 bases, with 11 bases between the two germline ends. Per germline, CDR1 DFQATT and CDR2 SNEGSKA (reference sequence). The CDR3 extends over 14 amino acids. The CDR3 DNA reads TGCAGTGCTAGAGATCGCAAAGGGGCCTACGAGCAGTACGTC. As protein: CSARDRKGAYEQYV.

This chain links TRBV7-6 with TRBJ2-7, with D uncertain. The V gene lost 6 bases and the J gene lost 5 bases, with 11 bases spanning the gap. Germline-derived CDR1 and CDR2 are SGHVS and FNYEAQ. The CDR3 has 12 amino acids. For the CDR3, the DNA is TGTGCCAGCAGTTCCATCCGCGACGAGCAGTACTTC. This encodes CASSSIRDEQYF.

This clonotype was counted ten times or more. The gene calls are TRBV4-1 and TRBJ1-1; no clear D. Germline V gene sequence: CDR1 MGHRA, CDR2 YSYEKL. Trimming took 1 base from V and 1 from J, leaving 4 bases between them. This CDR3 has 13 residues. CDR3 nucleotide sequence: TGCGCCAGCAGCCAAGGACCGAACACTGAAGCTTTCTTT. Its translation is CASSQGPNTEAFF.

This clonotype was seen a handful of times. This chain links TRBV4-1 with TRBJ2-7; possible D gene TRBD2, 6 bases. Trimming stripped 3 bases from V and 3 bases from J, with 9 bases between. Germline assignment: CDR1 MGHRA and CDR2 YSYEKL. The CDR3 length is 13 residues. The CDR3 nucleotides are TGCGCCAGCAGCCACCAGGGAGGCTACGAGCAGTACTTC. It encodes CASSHQGGYEQYF.

The genes are TRBV14 and TRBJ2-3; tentative D call: TRBD1 (6 bases). The CDR3 sequence is 13 residues long. CDR1 and CDR2 from the germline V gene are SGHDN and FVKESK. V lost 4 bases and J lost 9, with 14 bases in between. The CDR3 DNA is TGTGCCAGCAGCCTGCGGATTCAGGGGACGCAGTATTTT. Its translation is CASSLRIQGTQYF. The whole variable domain, filled in from reference TRBV14 and TRBJ2-3, reads EAGVTQFPSHSVIEKGQTVTLRCDPISGHDNLYWYRRVMGKEIKFLLHFVKESKQDESGMPNNRFLAERTGGTYSTLKVQPAELEDSGVYFCASSLRIQGTQYFGPGTRLTVL.

The rearrangement joins TRBV5-1 to TRBJ1-1; D remains ambiguous. The germline gives CDR1 SGHRS, CDR2 YFSETQ. V was trimmed by 7 bases and J by 1 base, leaving 14 bases between them. This CDR3 has 14 residues. As DNA, the CDR3 is TGCGCCAGCCGGCCTGCCCACTCGAACACTGAAGCTTTCTTT. The encoded protein is CASRPAHSNTEAFF.

This clonotype was found a few times. The CDR3 loop reads CASSLSTGINYGYTF. DNA for the CDR3: TGTGCCAGCAGTTTGAGCACAGGGATTAACTATGGCTACACCTTC. This sequence joins TRBV27 and TRBJ1-2; weak D call: TRBD1 (6 bases). This CDR3 has 15 amino acids. The germline V and J ends were trimmed by 3 bases and 1 base, with 12 bases remaining between them. The germline V gene encodes CDR1 MNHEY and CDR2 SMNVEV (reference sequence).

On this clonotype itself: Germline is not matched at one junction end, which may reflect a read error. The gene calls are TRBV29-1 and TRBJ2-5, with TRBD2 matching over 11 bases. Germline V gene sequence: CDR1 SQVTM, CDR2 ANQGSEA. The CDR3 is made up of 12 amino acids. The CDR3 loop reads CSVTSGSYEQNF. The CDR3, as DNA: TGCAGCGTTACTAGCGGGAGCTACGAGCAGAACTTC.

The chain links TRBV4-1 to TRBJ2-3; the match to TRBD2 covers 14 bases. Trimming at V came to 2 bases and at J to 6 bases, leaving 10 bases not matched to a gene. The CDR3 is made up of 18 amino acids. The V gene's germline CDR1 is MGHRA and CDR2 YSYEKL. The CDR3 DNA follows: TGCGCCAGCAGCCAACGCCCGGGACTAGCGGGAGTTTGGGATACGCAGTATTTT. Translated, it gives CASSQRPGLAGVWDTQYF.

The chain uses TRBV12-3 or TRBV12-4 and TRBJ1-2; weak D call: TRBD1 (5 bases). The V end lost 5 bases, the J end lost 8 bases, and 15 bases lay between the germline ends. This CDR3 region has 13 residues. The CDR3 DNA reads as TGTGCCAGCAGTCCAGGAGGGGCAGGGGGCTACACCTTC. The encoded protein is CASSPGGAGGYTF.

The CDR3 DNA is TGCAGCGTTGGAGGGTCGGGGGGTGGAATGGTTGGCTACACCTTC. Protein sequence: CSVGGSGGGMVGYTF. J is TRBJ1-2 and V is TRBV29-1, with D perhaps TRBD1 (5 bases). Germline CDR1 reads SQVTM; CDR2 reads ANQGSEA. Trimming removed 4 bases at V and 7 bases at J, with 22 bases between. The CDR3 covers 15 residues.

The chain uses TRBV5-1 and TRBJ2-7; weak D call: TRBD1 (5 bases). The end of the DNA is better explained by TRBJ2-5, so the J call may be wrong. CDR1 and CDR2 from the germline V gene are SGHRS and YFSETQ. The CDR3 has 15 residues. The DNA of the CDR3 is TGCGCCAGCAGCTTGGAAGGGGATGGGGAAGAGACCCAGTACTTC. Translation: CASSLEGDGEETQYF.

This chain's CDR3 is CASSPNSYYDSKNTEAFF. The CDR3 coding sequence is TGCGCCAGCAGCCCCAACTCCTATTACGACAGCAAGAACACTGAAGCTTTCTTT. J is TRBJ1-1 and V is TRBV4-1, with D tentatively TRBD1 (5 bases). The CDR3 spans 18 residues. V lost 4 bases to trimming and J lost 1 base, with 22 bases between them. Germline lookup yields CDR1 MGHRA and CDR2 YSYEKL.

J is TRBJ2-3 and V is TRBV7-8; no reliable D call. The V gene's germline CDR1 is SGHVS and CDR2 FQNEAQ. The CDR3 extends over 14 amino acids. The ends were cut back, 1 base at V and 4 bases at J, with 9 bases in the middle. The CDR3 loop reads CASSLGARADTQYF. DNA of the CDR3: TGTGCCAGCAGCTTAGGGGCTAGGGCAGATACGCAGTATTTT.

The chain combines TRBV28 with TRBJ2-1; possible D gene TRBD2, 6 bases. V gave up 6 bases and J gave up 10 bases, with 16 bases separating them. The CDR3 spans 13 residues. Germline-derived CDR1 and CDR2 are MDHEN and SYDVKM. This CDR3 is CASSPERVGEQFF. The CDR3 DNA follows: TGTGCCAGCAGCCCGGAGCGGGTTGGGGAGCAGTTCTTC.

This clonotype came up a few times. The CDR3 nucleotides read TGTGCCAGCAATACAGGGGGGGGCTACGAGCAGTACTTC. This sequence encodes CASNTGGGYEQYF. The J gene is TRBJ2-7, the V gene TRBV12-3 or TRBV12-4; D possibly corresponds to TRBD1 (8 bases). The CDR3 sequence is 13 residues long. Trimming took 7 bases from V and 3 from J, leaving 13 bases between them.

This clonotype came up many times. The V gene is TRBV25-1, the J gene TRBJ2-3; maybe TRBD2 (6 bases). V lost 4 bases to trimming and J lost 2 bases, with 25 bases between them. The CDR3 is 19 residues long. The germline gives CDR1 MGHDK, CDR2 SYGVNS. The CDR3 loop is CASSVRGTLERADTDTQYF. CDR3 nucleotide sequence: TGTGCCAGCAGTGTTCGTGGTACGCTGGAGCGGGCGGACACAGATACGCAGTATTTT.